The TCR beta chain described here comes from a study of T cell responses to AZD1222 COVID-19 vaccine. About this clone: Distinct nucleotide sequences in the sample also encode this CDR3.

Produced via immunoSEQ multiplex PCR; TCRdb's table is partial and in-frame only. The table has 150,000 or so clones, roughly 92% seen once. Here the sequenced sample was peripheral blood, taken on day 0 of AZD1222 vaccination. This TCR was sampled from an adult in good health.

The CDR3 protein is CASSLQGGNSPLHF. CDR3 nucleotides: TGTGCCAGCAGCTTACAGGGGGGCAATTCACCCCTCCACTTT. The chain combines TRBV7-9 with TRBJ1-6, with 7 bases lining up with TRBD1. CDR1 SEHNR and CDR2 FQNEAQ come from the germline V gene (reference sequence). CDR3 length equals 14 residues. V lost 2 bases and J lost 7; bases outside the gene matches: 2.